This passage covers 8 T cell receptor beta chains from one sample sequenced in a study of T cells in Graves' hyperthyroidism and ophthalmopathy. Amplified TCR beta CDR3 regions came from RNA transcripts. RT-PCR in the first round (using the HTBI primer set) targeted the TCR CDR3. TCRdb recomputed calls from the multiplex PCR reads with MiXCR, one row per CDR3 protein. The sample carries about half a million distinct CDR3 sequences, just under 20% recorded once. Source material: blood. The origin of the receptors is a man between 35 and 55 years old with Graves' ophthalmopathy.

This clonotype occurred many times. The CDR3, as DNA: TGTGCCAGCAGCGCCCAGGGGCCTAACACCGGGGAGCTGTTTTTT. Protein product: CASSAQGPNTGELFF. The chain is built from TRBV7-3 and TRBJ2-2, with a tentative D call TRBD1 (6 bases). Trimming pared 5 bases from V and 2 bases from J, leaving 12 bases between. Germline lookup yields CDR1 SGHTA and CDR2 FQGTGA. The CDR3 is 15 amino acids. The full variable domain, in which reference TRBV7-3 and TRBJ2-2 provide the parts outside the CDR3, is GAGVSQTPSNKVTEKGKYVELRCDPISGHTALYWYRQSLGQGPEFLIYFQGTGAADDSGLPNDRFFAVRPEGSVSTLKIQRTERGDSAVYLCASSAQGPNTGELFFGEGSRLTVL.

This clonotype has only a few counts. The rearrangement uses TRBV27 and TRBJ2-7; 8 positions agree with TRBD2. V gave up 4 bases and J gave up 4 bases; unmatched junction bases: 9. The CDR3 totals 15 residues. The germline V gene encodes CDR1 MNHEY and CDR2 SMNVEV (reference sequence). The chain's CDR3 is CASSSYLAGKYEQYF. The CDR3 DNA sequence: TGTGCCAGCAGTTCTTATTTAGCGGGAAAGTACGAGCAGTACTTC.

The V gene is TRBV27, the J gene TRBJ2-5, with a tentative D call TRBD1 (6 bases). V was clipped by 10 bases and J by 4 bases, with 22 bases between them. Germline V gene lookup returns CDR1 MNHEY and CDR2 SMNVEV (reference sequence). CDR3 size: 15 residues. CDR3: CATRTGQIFRETQYF. As DNA, the CDR3 is TGTGCCACCCGTACTGGACAGATATTCCGAGAGACCCAGTACTTC.

The genes are TRBV4-2 and TRBJ2-7; the D gene is possibly TRBD2 (7 bases). Per germline, CDR1 LGHNA and CDR2 YNFKEQ. CDR3 length: 16 residues. With 1 base removed from V and 5 bases from J, the gap between germline ends came to 18 bases. As DNA, the CDR3 is TGTGCCAGCAGCCAAGGTTTGGGGGGGCCCAAGGACGAGCAGTACTTC. This encodes CASSQGLGGPKDEQYF.

The rearrangement links TRBV4-2 to TRBJ2-1; D uncertain. The CDR3 runs 17 residues. Trimming removed 4 bases at V and 5 bases at J, with 21 bases between. The germline V gene encodes CDR1 LGHNA and CDR2 YNFKEQ. The DNA for the CDR3 is TGTGCCAGCAGCCGGGATTCTAGTGGTGGGTACAACAATGAGCAGTTCTTC. Amino acids: CASSRDSSGGYNNEQFF.

This clonotype was observed at least ten times. The V call is TRBV3-1, the J call TRBJ2-1; TRBD2 matches at 12 bases. The CDR3 is made up of 14 amino acids. Trimming took 6 bases from V and 5 from J; bases not matched to a gene: 2. Germline CDR1 is LGHDT and CDR2 is YNNKEL (reference sequence). The CDR3: CASRLAGGNNEQFF. For the CDR3, the DNA is TGTGCCAGCAGACTAGCGGGGGGCAACAATGAGCAGTTCTTC.

The chain is built from TRBV28 and TRBJ2-5; D is ambiguous. The CDR3 has 11 residues. CDR1 and CDR2 (germline): MDHEN, SYDVKM. The V gene lost 5 bases and the J gene lost 3 bases, with 4 bases spanning the gap. The CDR3 region is CASSDKETQYF. The CDR3 coding sequence is TGTGCCAGCAGTGATAAAGAGACCCAGTACTTC.

This clonotype was counted many times. This CDR3 is CATRRGGGEQYF. The CDR3 region has the DNA TGTGCCACCAGACGGGGGGGAGGCGAGCAGTACTTC. This chain links TRBV12-3 or TRBV12-4 with TRBJ2-7, with TRBD2 identical over 8 bases. J was trimmed by 6 bases and V by 10 bases; bases with no gene match: 8. The CDR3 is 12 amino acids.